The 21 T cell receptor beta chains in this list originate from one sample, sequenced in a study of T-cell memory formation after mild COVID-19. TCRdb re-analysed the 5' RACE reads in MiXCR, keeping a single row per CDR3 protein. The table shows some 210,000 distinct CDR3 sequences, with 27% occurring only once. The sequencing sample was made of PBMCs or a T cell subset sorted from them (not recorded which). The receptors originated from an adult woman who had mild COVID-19 (a few samples of this study predate the infection). Cell type and time point are not known.

This clonotype has just a few counts. The gene calls are TRBV7-9 and TRBJ2-2; D remains ambiguous. The ends were cut back, 5 bases at V and 0 bases at J, with 13 bases in the middle. The CDR3 is 16 residues long. Per germline, CDR1 SEHNR and CDR2 FQNEAQ (reference sequence). The CDR3 loop is CASSVRTDANTGELFF. In nucleotides, the CDR3 is TGTGCCAGCAGCGTAAGGACCGACGCGAACACCGGGGAGCTGTTTTTT.

This clonotype appeared a few times. The chain combines TRBV5-1 with TRBJ2-1; 11 nucleotides match TRBD2. The CDR3 sequence is 15 residues long. Germline CDR1 reads SGHRS; CDR2 reads YFSETQ. V was clipped by 2 bases and J by 6 bases; unmatched bases: 4. CDR3 sequence (DNA): TGCGCCAGCAGCTTTAGCGGGGGGGCGTTCAATGAGCAGTTCTTC. Its translation is CASSFSGGAFNEQFF.

J is TRBJ2-2 and V is TRBV7-2; 13 bases fit TRBD2. Unmatched junction bases numbered 6, after V lost 5 bases and J lost 3 bases. The CDR3 runs 17 residues. Germline CDR1 reads SGHTA; CDR2 reads FQGNSA. The DNA of the CDR3 is TGTGCCAGCAGCCAAGGACTAGCGGGGGAGTACACCGGGGAGCTGTTTTTT. Its protein is CASSQGLAGEYTGELFF.

V gene TRBV4-1 combines with J gene TRBJ1-1, with D perhaps matching TRBD1 (6 bases). Germline V gives CDR1 MGHRA, CDR2 YSYEKL. This CDR3 is 15 amino acids long. Trimming stripped 4 bases from V and 4 bases from J, with 16 bases between. CDR3 in DNA: TGCGCCAGCAGCCCGGACTGGGGGCACCGCACTGAAGCTTTCTTT. Translation gives CASSPDWGHRTEAFF.

There are a few counts of this clonotype. The chain uses TRBV5-1 and TRBJ2-5, with D unclear. Germline V gives CDR1 SGHRS, CDR2 YFSETQ. V was pared by 7 bases and J by 7 bases, with 14 bases between. The CDR3 totals 12 residues. The CDR3 loop reads CASFASVGTQYF. As DNA, the CDR3 is TGCGCCAGCTTTGCAAGTGTGGGGACCCAGTACTTC.

This clonotype has just a few counts. This chain joins TRBV12-3 or TRBV12-4 and TRBJ1-6; 7 bases line up with TRBD1. V shed 5 bases and J 9 bases; nucleotides not matched to a gene: 10. The CDR3 covers 15 residues. The CDR3 nucleotides are TGTGCCAGCAGTGTCGGGACAGCTAAGGGTTCACCCCTCCACTTT. Protein sequence: CASSVGTAKGSPLHF.

This chain connects TRBV6-5 to TRBJ2-5; 11 nucleotides agree with TRBD2. The CDR3 length is 16 residues. CDR1 MNHEY and CDR2 SVGAGI come from the germline V gene. The J segment lost 1 base and the V segment lost 4 bases, leaving 5 bases of the junction unmatched. The CDR3, as DNA: TGTGCCAGCAGTTCACTAGCGGGAGTGGCCCAAGAGACCCAGTACTTC. Its protein is CASSSLAGVAQETQYF.

The V gene is TRBV14, the J gene TRBJ2-7; maybe TRBD2 (5 bases). This CDR3 has 14 amino acids. Germline V gene data show CDR1 as SGHDN and CDR2 as FVKESK. V was pared by 3 bases and J by 0 bases, with 9 bases between. Here the CDR3 reads CASSHTGSSYEQYF. As DNA, the CDR3 is TGTGCCAGCAGCCACACGGGGAGCTCCTACGAGCAGTACTTC.

V is TRBV5-4 and J is TRBJ1-3; 8 bases fit TRBD1. V lost 0 bases and J lost 3; bases outside the gene matches: 2. Germline V gene sequence: CDR1 SGHNT, CDR2 YYREEE (reference sequence). CDR3 size: 15 residues. CDR3 bases: TGTGCCAGCAGCTTGGACAGGGGGTTTGGAAACACCATATATTTT. This encodes CASSLDRGFGNTIYF.

J is TRBJ1-5 and V is TRBV30; no definite D call. The germline V gene has CDR1 GTSNPN and CDR2 SVGIG (reference sequence). The CDR3 extends over 15 amino acids. V lost 1 base, J lost 0 bases, and 10 bases lay in between. CDR3 sequence (DNA): TGTGCCTGGAGTGCCTCCGGACTTAGCAATCAGCCCCAGCATTTT. Translated: CAWSASGLSNQPQHF.

This clonotype was recorded a few times. A read error may account for a junction end that differs from germline. The V gene is TRBV5-1, the J gene TRBJ1-1, with D possibly TRBD1 on 5 matching bases. The germline V gene has CDR1 SGHRS and CDR2 YFSETQ. The CDR3 spans 14 residues. The CDR3 reads CASSLGGTVSEAFF. As DNA, the CDR3 is TGCGCCAGCAGCTTGGGCGGGACCGTCTCTGAGGCTTTCTTT.

The J gene is TRBJ1-2, the V gene TRBV5-6, with 11 bases lining up with TRBD1. The germline V gene encodes CDR1 SGHDT and CDR2 YYEEEE. The CDR3 is 14 residues long. Trimming at V came to 3 bases and at J to 8 bases, leaving 6 bases not matched to a gene. The CDR3 spells CASSWAGTGGGYTF. CDR3 bases: TGTGCCAGCAGCTGGGCCGGGACAGGGGGAGGCTACACCTTC.

This clonotype was counted only a few times. The chain couples TRBV7-8 to TRBJ2-2, with 8 positions matching TRBD2. The germline V gene encodes CDR1 SGHVS and CDR2 FQNEAQ. The CDR3 loop spans 14 amino acids. V shed 4 bases and J 5 bases; nucleotides not matched to a gene: 3. CDR3 bases: TGTGCCAGCAGCTCCGTAGCGGGAACCGGGGAGCTGTTTTTT. This sequence encodes CASSSVAGTGELFF.

The V and J genes are TRBV7-9 and TRBJ2-3; D could derive from TRBD1 or TRBD2 (6 bases each). Per the germline V gene, CDR1 is SEHNR and CDR2 is FQNEAQ (reference sequence). V was cut by 4 bases and J by 3 bases, with 17 bases left in between. The CDR3 runs to 16 residues. CDR3 region: CASSSRGGRETDTQYF. DNA of the CDR3: TGTGCCAGCAGCTCCCGTGGGGGGCGCGAGACAGATACGCAGTATTTT.

The CDR3 is CASSLGSGPQHF. The CDR3 bases are TGTGCCAGCAGCTTAGGGAGTGGGCCCCAGCATTTT. This chain joins TRBV7-2 and TRBJ1-5; no firm D call. The CDR3 is 12 amino acids. From germline, CDR1 is SGHTA and CDR2 FQGNSA. The V and J ends lost 1 base and 9 bases respectively, with 7 bases between them.

V gene TRBV3-2 combines with J gene TRBJ2-3; the DNA was not compared with TRBD2, the D call given in the table. TRBV3-2 is classified as a pseudogene. CDR3 length: 16 amino acids. CDR3 DNA: TGTGCCAGCAGAGCGCGTGAGCGGGTTAGCACAGATACGCAGTATTTT. Translated, it gives CASRARERVSTDTQYF.

The chain is built from TRBV9 and TRBJ1-2; TRBD1 matches at 7 bases. Trimming took 6 bases from V and 5 from J; bases not matched to a gene: 10. CDR1 and CDR2 from the germline V gene are SGDLS and YYNGEE. The CDR3 extends over 14 amino acids. CDR3 amino acids: CASTITGEGYGYTF. The CDR3 region has the DNA TGTGCCAGCACCATCACAGGGGAGGGGTATGGCTACACCTTC.

In its sample, this clonotype was seen a few times. V usage is TRBV7-9 and J usage is TRBJ1-2; 7 nucleotides align to TRBD1. CDR1 is SEHNR and CDR2 is FQNEAQ in the germline V gene (reference sequence). The CDR3 contains 13 residues. The V and J ends lost 4 bases and 6 bases, in that order; junction bases with no gene match: 5. CDR3 DNA sequence: TGTGCCAGCAGCTATCATACAGGGGATGGCTACACCTTC. It specifies CASSYHTGDGYTF.

The rearrangement uses TRBV6-5 and TRBJ1-1; D perhaps matches TRBD1 (6 bases). Looked up from germline, CDR1 is MNHEY and CDR2 is SVGAGI. The CDR3 runs to 14 residues. Trimming removed 6 bases at V and 4 bases at J, with 15 bases between. The CDR3 DNA reads TGTGCCAGCAGCCCCCAGACAGGTACCACTGAAGCTTTCTTT. Its translation: CASSPQTGTTEAFF.

The rearrangement joins TRBV4-3 to TRBJ2-3; tentatively, D is TRBD2 (5 bases). CDR1 is LGHNA and CDR2 is YSLEER in the germline V gene. The CDR3 consists of 17 residues. V lost 1 base to trimming and J lost 3 bases, with 17 bases between them. The CDR3 loop is CASSQGALLVSTDTQYF. The CDR3 DNA reads as TGCGCCAGCAGCCAAGGGGCACTACTAGTGTCGACAGATACGCAGTATTTT.

The chain combines TRBV23-1 with TRBJ1-5; perhaps TRBD1 as D (6 bases). TRBV23-1 is an open reading frame, and its role is uncertain. The CDR3 loop spans 22 amino acids. Deletions cut 2 bases from V and 4 bases from J, with 33 bases between. The CDR3 DNA reads TGCGCCAGCAGTCAACCCCCCCCAACCTGGGACACTCACCGATTAGCAAATCAGCCCCAGCATTTT. Translation gives CASSQPPPTWDTHRLANQPQHF.